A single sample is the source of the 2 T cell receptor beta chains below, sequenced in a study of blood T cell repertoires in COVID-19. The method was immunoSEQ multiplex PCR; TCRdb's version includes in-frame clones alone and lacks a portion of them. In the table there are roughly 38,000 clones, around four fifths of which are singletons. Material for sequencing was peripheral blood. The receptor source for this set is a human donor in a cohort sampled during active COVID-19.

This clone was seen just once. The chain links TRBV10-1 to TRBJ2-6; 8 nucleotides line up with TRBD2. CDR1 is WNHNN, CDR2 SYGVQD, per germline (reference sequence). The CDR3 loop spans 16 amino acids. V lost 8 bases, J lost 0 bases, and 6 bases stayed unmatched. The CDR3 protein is CASPGGALSGANVLTF. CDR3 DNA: TGCGCCAGCCCGGGGGGGGCCCTCTCTGGGGCCAACGTCCTGACTTTC.

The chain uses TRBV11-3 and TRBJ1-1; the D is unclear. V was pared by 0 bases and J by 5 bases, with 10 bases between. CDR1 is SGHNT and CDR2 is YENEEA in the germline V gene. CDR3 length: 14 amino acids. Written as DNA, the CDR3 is TGTGCCAGCAGCTTAGATGTTAGAGGAACTGAAGCTTTCTTT. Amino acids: CASSLDVRGTEAFF. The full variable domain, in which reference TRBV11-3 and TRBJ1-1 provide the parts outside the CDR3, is EAGVVQSPRYKIIEKKQPVAFWCNPISGHNTLYWYLQNLGQGPELLIRYENEEAVDDSQLPKDRFSAERLKGVDSTLKIQPAELGDSAVYLCASSLDVRGTEAFFGQGTRLTVV.